This record looks at one T cell receptor (beta chain) sequence and its context. Its antigen is still unknown. Nothing much larger sits one base from this clone, and base qualities are not available. A MiSeq instrument was used for deep resolution sequencing, which targeted depths ranging from 1 in 1 million up to 1 in 200,000 T cells, with coverage averaging 10x for each clonotype. The immunoSEQ hsTCRB Kit was used to generate the TCR beta libraries. Regarding the original processing steps: Data were analyzed with ImmunoSEQ Data Assistant and ImmunoSEQ Analyzer, with V, D and J genes assigned per IMGT definitions. Clonality was computed as one minus normalized Shannon entropy of productive rearrangement frequencies, ranging from 0 to 1. Only overrepresented clonotypes making up at least 0.05% of the repertoire of each patient were included in the public clonotype analysis. Some 13 repertoires from age-matched healthy donors, obtained from immuneACCESS, served as clonality controls. TCRdb retrieved this table from immuneACCESS and kept in-frame rearrangements only. Not all clones are present; in checked studies, unresolved V genes account for under half, and no reason is known for the remainder. V and J calls and clone size are given by that table; D and trimming were obtained from the DNA. This sample comprises some 200,000 clones, 55% to 85% of them detected only once. The top ten clones comprise about an eighth of the sample.

This sample was taken from a study of cytotoxic CD8 clonotypes in ibrutinib-treated CLL listed by TCRdb under 2021. Turning to the overall study: The cohort had over ten relapsed/refractory and more than 14 treatment-naive patients; under 18 were IGHV unmutated. Responses were partial in roughly 24 patients and complete in 2; after median approximately 66 months follow-up, around 15 stayed in remission and about twelve progressed. Cryopreserved peripheral blood mononuclear cells were obtained before treatment, at response, and at either sustained remission or disease progression. Every remission and progressive disease sample was obtained while ibrutinib was still being received by the patients. The response samples were drawn at a median of 12 months into treatment, with a range of roughly 6 to 36 months. Longitudinal samples were obtainable from about 30% of the roughly 86 participants in the trial. On average, each sample had roughly 230,000 productive templates and 100,000 or so productive rearrangements.

What the work shows at the level of the full study, not this receptor alone: Sampling times were not matched between sustained-remission and progressing patients, and lymph node repertoires were not studied. Public clonotypes were rare and either shrank or stayed stable during treatment, and the rise in clonality at ibrutinib response reflected expansion of private clonotypes. An increase in clonality was observed at ibrutinib response, with clonality remaining stable during sustained remission and falling back toward baseline at progression. Baseline clonality was found to be higher than that of age-matched healthy donors and was strongly correlated with circulating CD8+ T-cell counts.

From V the trimming removes 0 bases and from J it removes 3 bases, while the gene matches leave 6 bases of the junction unaccounted for. Via the germline V gene, CDR1 is SGDLS and CDR2 YYNGEE. The CDR3, from cysteine to phenylalanine, totals 16 residues. CDR3 DNA is the only sequence kept; it has 48 bases, read in frame from the first base. This specimen's time point label, interpreted: 20 to 25 months on ibrutinib. Approximately 2 micrograms of genomic DNA were extracted from cryopreserved PBMCs for TCR beta library preparation. Longitudinal blood samples from CLL patients on ibrutinib monotherapy underwent high-throughput TCR beta sequencing. The patients were enrolled in a single-center, open-label phase 2 trial of ibrutinib monotherapy.

The chain links TRBV9 with TRBJ1-3; TRBD1 matches 7 bases in the middle. The sequenced sample was PBMCs, obtained after 24 months of ibrutinib treatment. The receptor was isolated from a human donor with chronic lymphocytic leukemia. The base sequence is TGTGCCAGCAGCGTAGGGCCAGGGGGTAGTGGAAACACCATATATTTT. Protein translation: CASSVGPGGSGNTIYF. Joined to the reference TRBV9 and TRBJ1-3 proteins, this CDR3 gives the full variable domain: DSGVTQTPKHLITATGQRVTLRCSPRSGDLSVYWYQQSLDQGLQFLIQYYNGEERAKGNILERFSAQQFPDLHSELNLSSLELGDSALYFCASSVGPGGSGNTIYFGEGSWLTVV.